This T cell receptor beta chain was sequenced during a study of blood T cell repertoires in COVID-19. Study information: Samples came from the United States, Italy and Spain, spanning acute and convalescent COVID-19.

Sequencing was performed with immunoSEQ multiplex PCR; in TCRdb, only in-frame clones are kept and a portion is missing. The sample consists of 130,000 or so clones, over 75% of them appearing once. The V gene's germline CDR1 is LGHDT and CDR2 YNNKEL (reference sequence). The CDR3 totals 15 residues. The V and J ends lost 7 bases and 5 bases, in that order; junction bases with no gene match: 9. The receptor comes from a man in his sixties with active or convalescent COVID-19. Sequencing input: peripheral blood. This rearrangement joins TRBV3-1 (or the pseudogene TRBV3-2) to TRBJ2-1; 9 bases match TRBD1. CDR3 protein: CASTLTGGPHNEQFF. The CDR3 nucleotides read TGTGCCAGCACCCTTACAGGGGGCCCCCACAATGAGCAGTTCTTC.